These 14 T cell receptor beta chains share one sample of origin, sequenced in a study of cytomegalovirus exposure and HLA in healthy donors. Libraries were prepared by immunoSEQ multiplex PCR; TCRdb keeps only in-frame clonotypes and omits some of them. The sample has around 350,000 clones; more than 80% are singletons. Sequenced material: PBMCs. These receptors originate from a woman aged 18-29 years in good health and CMV-seronegative.

The chain recombines TRBV27 with TRBJ2-1; 11 nucleotides match TRBD2. The germline gives CDR1 MNHEY, CDR2 SMNVEV (reference sequence). V trimming: 5 bases; J trimming: 4 bases; junction bases outside the gene matches: 7. The CDR3 covers 16 residues. The CDR3 region is CASSPGTSGGYNEQFF. For the CDR3, the DNA is TGTGCCAGCAGTCCAGGGACTAGCGGAGGGTACAATGAGCAGTTCTTC.

This clone was recorded once. The genes are TRBV27 and TRBJ1-5; 7 bases agree with TRBD1. Per the germline V gene, CDR1 is MNHEY and CDR2 is SMNVEV (reference sequence). Unmatched junction bases numbered 3, after V lost 3 bases and J lost 7 bases. The CDR3 has 13 amino acids. CDR3 sequence reads: CASSFDRDQPQHF. The CDR3 DNA reads as TGTGCCAGCAGTTTTGACAGGGACCAGCCCCAGCATTTT.

In its sample, this clone was seen once. The chain links TRBV6-1 to TRBJ1-5; TRBD1 matches at 7 bases. The CDR3 covers 14 residues. CDR1 and CDR2 from the germline V gene are MNHNS and SASEGT. J lost 7 bases, V lost 5 bases, and 8 bases had no gene match. CDR3 region: CASSIDRDGQPQHF. For the CDR3, the DNA is TGTGCCAGCAGTATAGACAGGGATGGACAGCCCCAGCATTTT.

This sequence joins TRBV14 and TRBJ2-7; D not resolved. Germline V gives CDR1 SGHDN, CDR2 FVKESK. The CDR3 sequence is 12 residues long. V dropped 5 bases and J dropped 2 bases, with 7 bases sitting between them. The DNA of the CDR3 is TGTGCCAGCAGCGCGGCTCCCTACGAGCAGTACTTC. It yields the protein CASSAAPYEQYF.

The V gene is TRBV6-5, the J gene TRBJ1-1; perhaps TRBD1 as D (5 bases). Trimming took 2 bases from V and 0 from J, leaving 7 bases between them. The V gene's germline CDR1 is MNHEY and CDR2 SVGAGI. CDR3 length: 14 residues. This CDR3 is CASSYRDLNTEAFF. CDR3 nucleotide sequence: TGTGCCAGCAGTTACAGGGACTTGAACACTGAAGCTTTCTTT.

This clone appeared a single time. The chain carries TRBV18 and TRBJ1-5, with a tentative D call TRBD1 (5 bases). CDR1 KGHSH and CDR2 LQKENI come from the germline V gene. This CDR3 contains 14 residues. Between the trimmed V and J ends, which lost 1 base and 3 bases, there was a span of 7 bases. This chain's CDR3 is CASSPQGNNQPQHF. The CDR3 DNA is TGTGCCAGCTCACCACAGGGGAACAATCAGCCCCAGCATTTT.

The rearrangement uses TRBV2 and TRBJ2-3, with D uncertain. The CDR3 has 16 amino acids. Germline CDR1 SNHLY, CDR2 FYNNEI. V lost 10 bases and J lost 0, with 20 bases in between. The CDR3: CATAPHTLTSTDTQYF. The CDR3 DNA reads as TGTGCCACCGCTCCCCACACCTTGACTAGCACAGATACGCAGTATTTT.

Concerning this clone itself: Mismatch with germline at one junction end may stem from a read error. The V gene is TRBV28, the J gene TRBJ2-3, with a weak D call TRBD2 (6 bases). The germline V gene encodes CDR1 MDHEN and CDR2 SYDVKM. CDR3 size: 16 residues. CDR3 DNA sequence: TGTGCCAGCAGTTTTGCCGGGGCAACTAGCACAGATATGCAGTATTTT. Residues: CASSFAGATSTDMQYF.

This chain joins TRBV28 and TRBJ1-5, with D uncertain. Trimming took off 5 bases at V and 7 bases at J, with 21 bases between the two ends. In germline, CDR1 is MDHEN, CDR2 SYDVKM. The CDR3 is made up of 16 amino acids. CDR3 amino acids: CASSPEDRPAAQPQHF. DNA for the CDR3: TGTGCCAGCAGTCCAGAGGATCGACCGGCAGCCCAGCCCCAGCATTTT.

This clone was recorded once. The chain carries TRBV19 and TRBJ1-3; D perhaps matches TRBD1 (5 bases). CDR3 length: 15 amino acids. V was trimmed by 6 bases and J by 0 bases, leaving 12 bases between them. Germline CDR1 and CDR2: LNHDA and SQIVND (reference sequence). CDR3 nucleotide sequence: TGTGCCAGTAGCAATATCGACAGCTCTGGAAACACCATATATTTT. Protein: CASSNIDSSGNTIYF.

This clone has a single count. The rearrangement joins TRBV2 to TRBJ1-1; 9 bases are a match to TRBD1. The CDR3 is made up of 14 amino acids. The J segment lost 9 bases and the V segment lost 0 bases, leaving 5 bases of the junction unmatched. The germline V gene has CDR1 SNHLY and CDR2 FYNNEI. The CDR3 region has the DNA TGTGCCAGCAGTGAAGCGGGACAGGGTCACCAAGCTTTCTTT. Encoded protein: CASSEAGQGHQAFF.

The rearrangement joins TRBV2 to TRBJ2-7; D is unclear. This CDR3 region has 13 residues. Trimming left V 5 bases short and J 5 bases short, with 13 bases between. Germline assignment: CDR1 SNHLY and CDR2 FYNNEI. Here the CDR3 reads CASSYSKLNEQYF. CDR3 DNA sequence: TGTGCCAGCAGTTACTCGAAGTTAAACGAGCAGTACTTC.

The chain recombines TRBV27 with TRBJ1-5; D unresolved. The CDR3 runs 15 residues. Between the trimmed V and J ends, which lost 3 bases and 1 base, there was a span of 10 bases. Per germline, CDR1 MNHEY and CDR2 SMNVEV (reference sequence). The CDR3 loop reads CASSFEGSSNQPQHF. CDR3 coding DNA: TGTGCCAGCAGTTTCGAAGGTAGCAGCAATCAGCCCCAGCATTTT.

The chain has TRBV5-4 and TRBJ1-1; maybe TRBD1 (6 bases). CDR3 length: 13 residues. CDR1 and CDR2 (germline): SGHNT, YYREEE (reference sequence). The ends were cut back, 4 bases at V and 6 bases at J, with 13 bases in the middle. The CDR3 coding sequence is TGTGCCAGCAGCCGACAGGCCAGCCCTGAAGCTTTCTTT. As protein: CASSRQASPEAFF.